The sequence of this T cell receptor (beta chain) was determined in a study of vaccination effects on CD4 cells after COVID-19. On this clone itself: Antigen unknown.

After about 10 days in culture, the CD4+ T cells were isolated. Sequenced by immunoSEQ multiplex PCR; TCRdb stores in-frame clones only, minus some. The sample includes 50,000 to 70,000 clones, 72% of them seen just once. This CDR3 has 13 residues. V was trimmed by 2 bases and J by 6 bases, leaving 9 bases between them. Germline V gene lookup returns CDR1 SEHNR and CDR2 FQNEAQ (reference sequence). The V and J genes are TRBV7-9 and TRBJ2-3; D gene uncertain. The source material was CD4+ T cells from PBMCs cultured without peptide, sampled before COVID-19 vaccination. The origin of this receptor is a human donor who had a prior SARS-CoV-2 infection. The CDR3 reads CASSLPPPDTQYF. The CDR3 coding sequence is TGTGCCAGCAGCTTACCCCCTCCGGATACGCAGTATTTT.